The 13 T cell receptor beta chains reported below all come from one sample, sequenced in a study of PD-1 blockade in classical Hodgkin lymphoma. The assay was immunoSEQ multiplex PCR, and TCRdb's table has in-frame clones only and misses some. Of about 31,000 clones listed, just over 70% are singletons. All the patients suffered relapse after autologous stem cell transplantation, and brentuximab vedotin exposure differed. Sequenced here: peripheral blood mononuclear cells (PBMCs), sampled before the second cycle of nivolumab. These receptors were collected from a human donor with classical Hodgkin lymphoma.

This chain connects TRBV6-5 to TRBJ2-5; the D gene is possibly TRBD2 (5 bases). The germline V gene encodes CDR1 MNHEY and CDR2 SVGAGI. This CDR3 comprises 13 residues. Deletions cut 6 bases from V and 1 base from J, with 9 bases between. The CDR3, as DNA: TGTGCCAGCAGATATCGGGGCCAAGAGACCCAGTACTTC. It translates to CASRYRGQETQYF.

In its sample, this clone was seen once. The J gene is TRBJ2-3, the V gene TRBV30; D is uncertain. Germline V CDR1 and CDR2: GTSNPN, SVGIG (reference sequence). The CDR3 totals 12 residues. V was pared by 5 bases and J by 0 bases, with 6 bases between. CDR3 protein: CAWSHSTDTQYF. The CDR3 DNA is TGTGCCTGGTCCCACAGCACAGATACGCAGTATTTT.

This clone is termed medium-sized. CDR3 protein: CASSVASGNTEAFF. The CDR3, as DNA: TGTGCCAGCAGCGTAGCGTCGGGAAACACTGAAGCTTTCTTT. V is TRBV9 and J is TRBJ1-1; D call uncertain. The CDR3 totals 14 residues. Trimming pared 0 bases from V and 2 bases from J, leaving 8 bases between. The germline V gene has CDR1 SGDLS and CDR2 YYNGEE.

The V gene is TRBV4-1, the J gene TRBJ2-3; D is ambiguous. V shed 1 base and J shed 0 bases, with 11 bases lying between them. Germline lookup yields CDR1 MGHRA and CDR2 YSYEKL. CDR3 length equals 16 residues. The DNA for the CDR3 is TGCGCCAGCAGCCAAGGATTTGGGCCAAGCACAGATACGCAGTATTTT. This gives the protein CASSQGFGPSTDTQYF.

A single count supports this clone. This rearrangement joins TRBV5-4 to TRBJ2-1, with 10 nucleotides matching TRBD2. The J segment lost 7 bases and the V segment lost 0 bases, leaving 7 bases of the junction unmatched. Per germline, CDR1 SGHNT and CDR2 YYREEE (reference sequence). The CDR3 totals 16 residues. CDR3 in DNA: TGTGCCAGCAGCTTGGGGCTAGCGGGGGCCGTTAATGAGCAGTTCTTC. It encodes CASSLGLAGAVNEQFF.

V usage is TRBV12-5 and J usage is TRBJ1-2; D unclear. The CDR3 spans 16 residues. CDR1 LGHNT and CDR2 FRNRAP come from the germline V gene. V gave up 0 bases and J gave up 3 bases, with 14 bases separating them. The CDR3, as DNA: TGTGCTAGTGGTTTGGTCCCGGGCTGGAGCGACTATGGCTACACCTTC. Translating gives CASGLVPGWSDYGYTF.

The CDR3 DNA reads TGTGCCAGCAGCAAGGGACAGAGTAATTCACCCCTCCACTTT. It codes for CASSKGQSNSPLHF. The chain joins TRBV7-6 to TRBJ1-6; TRBD1 agrees at 7 bases. This CDR3 contains 14 residues. The V gene's germline CDR1 is SGHVS and CDR2 FNYEAQ. Losses at the gene ends were 5 bases for V and 6 bases for J; bases not matched to a gene: 4.

The CDR3 reads CSVEEAREAPIQETQYF. The CDR3 bases are TGCAGCGTTGAAGAGGCACGTGAGGCCCCGATACAAGAGACCCAGTACTTC. V and J are TRBV29-1 and TRBJ2-5, with unresolved D. The ends were cut back, 0 bases at V and 2 bases at J, with 19 bases in the middle. Looked up from germline, CDR1 is SQVTM and CDR2 is ANQGSEA. CDR3 length: 17 residues.

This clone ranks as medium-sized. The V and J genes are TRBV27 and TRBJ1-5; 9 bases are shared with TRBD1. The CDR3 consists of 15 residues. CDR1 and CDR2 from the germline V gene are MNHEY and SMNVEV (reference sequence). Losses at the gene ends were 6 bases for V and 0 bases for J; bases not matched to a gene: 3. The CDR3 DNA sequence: TGTGCCAGCAGAACAGGGGGCAATAGCAATCAGCCCCAGCATTTT. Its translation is CASRTGGNSNQPQHF.

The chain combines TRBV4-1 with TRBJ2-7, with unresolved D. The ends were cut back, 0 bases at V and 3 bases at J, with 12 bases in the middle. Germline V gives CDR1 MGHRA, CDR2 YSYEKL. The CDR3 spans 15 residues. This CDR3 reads CASSQEGVDNYEQYF. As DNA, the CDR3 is TGCGCCAGCAGCCAAGAGGGCGTCGACAACTACGAGCAGTACTTC.

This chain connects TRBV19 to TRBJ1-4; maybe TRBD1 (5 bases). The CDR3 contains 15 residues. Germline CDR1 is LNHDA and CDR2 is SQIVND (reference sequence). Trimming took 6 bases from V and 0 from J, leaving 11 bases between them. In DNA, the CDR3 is TGTGCCAGTAGGGGGGGTGTGACAACTAATGAAAAACTGTTTTTT. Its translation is CASRGGVTTNEKLFF.

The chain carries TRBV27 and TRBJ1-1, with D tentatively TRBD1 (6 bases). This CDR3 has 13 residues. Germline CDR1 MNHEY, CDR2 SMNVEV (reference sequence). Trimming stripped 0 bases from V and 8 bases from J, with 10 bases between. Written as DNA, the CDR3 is TGTGCCAGCAGTTTATCAGGGACAAGGGAAGCTTTCTTT. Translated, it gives CASSLSGTREAFF.

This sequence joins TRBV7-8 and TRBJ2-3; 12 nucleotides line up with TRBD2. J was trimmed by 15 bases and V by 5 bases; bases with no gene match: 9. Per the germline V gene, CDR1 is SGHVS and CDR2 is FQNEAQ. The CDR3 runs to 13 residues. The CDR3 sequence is CASSLRLAGVLYF. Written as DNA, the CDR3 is TGTGCCAGCAGCCTCCGACTAGCGGGGGTGTTATATTTT.